The 27 T cell receptor beta chains in this list originate from one sample, sequenced in a study of T-cell reconstitution after alpha-beta-depleted transplantation in children. Unique molecular identifiers featured in how the TCRbeta library was prepared. TCRdb itself ran the PCR reads through MiXCR, one entry per CDR3 protein. The sample yields some 280,000 distinct CDR3 sequences, about 10% seen once. The input for sequencing was PBMCs from the stem cell graft donor, taken from the stem cell graft. Receptor source: a human donor who donated a stem cell graft to a child with SCID.

This clonotype was observed many times. The V and J genes are TRBV18 and TRBJ1-1; unclear D gene. This CDR3 spans 14 amino acids. Trimming removed 3 bases from V and 1 base from J, with 9 bases in between. CDR1 and CDR2 from the germline V gene are KGHSH and LQKENI. In DNA, the CDR3 is TGTGCCAGCTCACCGGGCCGTGGGAACACTGAAGCTTTCTTT. It encodes CASSPGRGNTEAFF. The full variable domain, with the rest looked up from reference TRBV18 and TRBJ1-1, is NAGVMQNPRHLVRRRGQEARLRCSPMKGHSHVYWYRQLPEEGLKFMVYLQKENIIDESGMPKERFSAEFPKEGPSILRIQQVVRGDSAAYFCASSPGRGNTEAFFGQGTRLTVV.

This chain uses TRBV10-1 with TRBJ2-5, with D uncertain. Germline V gene lookup returns CDR1 WNHNN and CDR2 SYGVQD (reference sequence). The CDR3 has 15 amino acids. V shed 0 bases and J shed 1 base, with 9 bases lying between them. The CDR3 spells CASSESKGPQETQYF. In DNA, the CDR3 is TGCGCCAGCAGTGAGTCGAAGGGTCCCCAAGAGACCCAGTACTTC.

This clonotype turned up a few times. This rearrangement joins TRBV5-6 to TRBJ1-1; no clear D. This CDR3 has 14 amino acids. Germline V gene lookup returns CDR1 SGHDT and CDR2 YYEEEE. Trimming took 1 base from V and 4 from J, leaving 11 bases between them. CDR3 coding DNA: TGTGCCAGCAGCTTGTGGGTGGGAATCACTGAAGCTTTCTTT. It translates to CASSLWVGITEAFF.

A few counts support this clonotype. The V call is TRBV6-2 or TRBV6-3, the J call TRBJ2-1; tentative D call: TRBD1 (6 bases). V lost 2 bases and J 2 bases, leaving 13 bases between the germline ends. The germline V gene has CDR1 MNHEY and CDR2 SVGEGT. CDR3 length equals 16 residues. CDR3 protein: CASSYSQGITYNEQFF. CDR3 DNA sequence: TGTGCCAGCAGTTACAGCCAGGGGATTACCTACAATGAGCAGTTCTTC.

This clonotype was observed once. The chain carries TRBV7-2 and TRBJ2-7, with 8 bases fitting TRBD1. Germline values: CDR1 SGHTA, CDR2 FQGNSA. The trim removed 5 bases at V and 6 bases at J, leaving 6 bases unmatched. The CDR3 length is 13 residues. The CDR3 reads CASSTQTGAEQYF. Written as DNA, the CDR3 is TGTGCCAGCAGCACCCAGACAGGGGCCGAGCAGTACTTC.

This clonotype turned up a few times. The chain couples TRBV11-2 to TRBJ2-7, with 10 bases aligning to TRBD1. Trimming took 5 bases from V and 3 from J; bases not matched to a gene: 7. The germline V gene has CDR1 SGHAT and CDR2 FQNNGV. This CDR3 contains 15 residues. The CDR3 nucleotides read TGTGCCAGCAGCCCACCCGGGACAGGGGTCTACGAGCAGTACTTC. Its protein product is CASSPPGTGVYEQYF.

The sample holds many counts of this clonotype. The junction does not match germline at one end; this may be a read error. The chain carries TRBV5-1 and TRBJ2-3; 7 bases map to TRBD1. CDR1 is SGHRS, CDR2 YFSETQ, per germline. The CDR3 loop spans 12 amino acids. This CDR3 is CASSLLTGLEHF. In DNA, the CDR3 is TGCGCCAGCAGCTTGTTGACAGGGCTAGAACATTTT.

The V and J genes are TRBV12-3 or TRBV12-4 and TRBJ1-2, with 10 bases fitting TRBD1. CDR3 length equals 16 residues. V was pared by 4 bases and J by 7 bases, with 12 bases of the junction left unmatched. CDR3 sequence reads: CASSSPGQGIYFGYTF. CDR3 DNA sequence: TGTGCCAGCAGTTCGCCGGGACAGGGGATATATTTTGGCTACACCTTC.

The rearrangement links TRBV5-1 to TRBJ2-7, with TRBD1 identical over 10 bases. The CDR3 has 17 amino acids. V trimming: 5 bases; J trimming: 2 bases; junction bases outside the gene matches: 13. Germline assignment: CDR1 SGHRS and CDR2 YFSETQ. The CDR3 protein is CASSTGTGVFNTYEQYF. The CDR3 DNA reads as TGCGCCAGCAGTACCGGGACAGGGGTTTTTAATACCTACGAGCAGTACTTC.

Only a few counts were recorded for this clonotype. The CDR3 carries no conserved terminal phenylalanine or tryptophan, so it likely arises from a read error. This chain connects TRBV18 to TRBJ1-1; no definite D call. V was cut by 3 bases and J by 1 base, with 6 bases left in between. This CDR3 region has 13 residues. Germline V gene sequence: CDR1 KGHSH, CDR2 LQKENI. The DNA for the CDR3 is TGTGCCAGCTCACCTGATCAGAACACTGAAGCTTTCTCT. Protein product: CASSPDQNTEAFS.

Comments on this clonotype: One end of the junction varies from germline; a read error may be responsible. The V call is TRBV5-1, the J call TRBJ1-1; no firm D call. There are 15 residues in the CDR3. From germline, CDR1 is SGHRS and CDR2 YFSETQ. As DNA, the CDR3 is TGCGCCAGCAGCTTGGTGGGAAGCGTTAACACTGAATCTTTCTTT. Its translation is CASSLVGSVNTESFF.

This chain links TRBV25-1 with TRBJ1-2; unclear D gene. V was trimmed by 6 bases and J by 7 bases, leaving 15 bases between them. This CDR3 has 13 amino acids. From germline, CDR1 is MGHDK and CDR2 SYGVNS. CDR3 loop: CASRGGGSTGYTF. In DNA form, the CDR3 reads TGTGCCAGCAGGGGAGGCGGTAGTACTGGCTACACCTTC.

In this sample, this clonotype turned up a few times. V and J are TRBV12-3 or TRBV12-4 and TRBJ1-6, with a possible D match to TRBD1 (6 bases). The V and J ends lost 7 bases and 9 bases respectively, with 19 bases between them. The CDR3 is 15 residues long. CDR3 nucleotides: TGTGCCAGCATGCTCGGCAGGGGTATAGGTTCACCCCTCCACTTT. It codes for CASMLGRGIGSPLHF.

This clonotype was observed a few times. The chain employs TRBV9 and TRBJ1-2; D remains unclear. Germline lookup yields CDR1 SGDLS and CDR2 YYNGEE. V lost 5 bases and J 4 bases, leaving 15 bases between the germline ends. There are 14 residues in the CDR3. The CDR3 DNA is TGTGCCAGCAGGTCGCCGGGGAAAGGCTATGGCTACACCTTC. Translated: CASRSPGKGYGYTF.

The CDR3 reads CASSSHRDPEAFF. CDR3 nucleotides: TGTGCCAGCAGTTCGCACAGGGACCCTGAAGCTTTCTTT. The chain carries TRBV12-3 or TRBV12-4 and TRBJ1-1, with TRBD1 as a possible D gene (6 bases). This CDR3 has 13 residues. Trimming shortened V by 4 bases and J by 6 bases, and 12 bases separated the two germline ends.

The chain carries TRBV7-2 and TRBJ2-3, with a possible D match to TRBD2 (5 bases). The CDR3 sequence is 15 residues long. The germline V gene has CDR1 SGHTA and CDR2 FQGNSA. Between the trimmed V and J ends, which lost 6 bases and 0 bases, there was a span of 13 bases. The CDR3 bases are TGTGCCAGCAGTTTCCAGCCGGGGAGCACAGATACGCAGTATTTT. It is translated as CASSFQPGSTDTQYF.

This clonotype was counted at least ten times. V and J are TRBV6-5 and TRBJ2-1; 13 bases map to TRBD2. The CDR3 extends over 19 amino acids. Unmatched junction bases numbered 11, after V lost 4 bases and J lost 2 bases. Germline CDR1 MNHEY, CDR2 SVGAGI. The CDR3 sequence: CASSLRTSGGRIAYNEQFF. The CDR3, as DNA: TGTGCCAGCAGTTTAAGGACTAGCGGGGGCCGAATAGCCTACAATGAGCAGTTCTTC.

This clonotype was counted only a few times. V usage is TRBV3-1 and J usage is TRBJ2-4; D not certain. V was trimmed by 4 bases and J by 0 bases, leaving 10 bases between them. The CDR3 covers 15 residues. The germline V gene has CDR1 LGHDT and CDR2 YNNKEL (reference sequence). As DNA, the CDR3 is TGTGCCAGCAGCCGGCCGGATGTAGCCAAAAACATTCAGTACTTC. Its translation is CASSRPDVAKNIQYF.

The rearrangement links TRBV6-2 or TRBV6-3 to TRBJ2-3, with D perhaps TRBD2 (5 bases). Germline assignment: CDR1 MNHEY and CDR2 SVGEGT. The CDR3 totals 14 residues. The V and J ends lost 10 bases and 3 bases respectively, with 17 bases between them. CDR3 protein: CATAGRSETDTQYF. CDR3 sequence (DNA): TGTGCCACTGCGGGCAGGAGTGAGACAGATACGCAGTATTTT.

The chain has TRBV20-1 and TRBJ2-1; 7 nucleotides align to TRBD1. J gave up 3 bases and V 2 bases, and 4 bases lay outside the gene matches. CDR3 length: 14 residues. The germline gives CDR1 DFQATT, CDR2 SNEGSKA (reference sequence). This CDR3 reads CSARYGTDYNEQFF. CDR3 bases: TGCAGTGCTAGATACGGGACAGACTACAATGAGCAGTTCTTC.

In this sample, this clonotype turned up many times. The chain recombines TRBV20-1 with TRBJ1-1; no clear D gene. V was shortened by 3 bases and J by 1 base, with 18 bases between the two germline ends. The CDR3 contains 16 residues. Germline lookup yields CDR1 DFQATT and CDR2 SNEGSKA (reference sequence). The CDR3 here is CSASAPLYERNTEAFF. The CDR3 bases are TGCAGTGCTAGTGCCCCCTTGTATGAAAGGAACACTGAAGCTTTCTTT.

The chain is built from TRBV29-1 and TRBJ2-7, with D perhaps TRBD1 (5 bases). The CDR3 covers 11 residues. Deletions cut 6 bases from V and 9 bases from J, with 15 bases between. CDR1 is SQVTM, CDR2 ANQGSEA, per germline. CDR3 in DNA: TGCAGCGTAGATACAGGAGTACGGCAGTACTTC. Protein sequence: CSVDTGVRQYF.

The V call is TRBV11-2, the J call TRBJ1-1; D gene unclear. The CDR3 totals 15 residues. CDR1 SGHAT and CDR2 FQNNGV come from the germline V gene. V was cut by 1 base and J by 1 base, with 10 bases left in between. The CDR3 DNA follows: TGTGCCAGCAGCTTAGGGGCCGCCGGGAACACTGAAGCTTTCTTT. This codes for CASSLGAAGNTEAFF.

The chain uses TRBV20-1 and TRBJ2-3, with 14 positions matching TRBD2. CDR1 and CDR2 from the germline V gene are DFQATT and SNEGSKA (reference sequence). The CDR3 runs 16 residues. The trim removed 7 bases at V and 6 bases at J, leaving 12 bases unmatched. Written as DNA, the CDR3 is TGCAGTGGGGAGAGGACTAGCGGGGGGCACCCCGATACGCAGTATTTT. This encodes CSGERTSGGHPDTQYF.

This clonotype was found many times. The chain joins TRBV20-1 to TRBJ2-2, with 9 bases lining up with TRBD2. Per the germline V gene, CDR1 is DFQATT and CDR2 is SNEGSKA (reference sequence). This CDR3 region has 14 residues. V shed 3 bases and J 7 bases; nucleotides not matched to a gene: 6. CDR3 sequence (DNA): TGCAGTGCTAGCGAAGCGGGGGGACTCGGGGAGCTGTTTTTT. Protein product: CSASEAGGLGELFF.

This clonotype has only a few counts. The genes are TRBV20-1 and TRBJ2-7, with D tentatively TRBD1 or TRBD2 (5 bases each). CDR3 length equals 12 residues. Germline-derived CDR1 and CDR2 are DFQATT and SNEGSKA (reference sequence). V shed 3 bases and J shed 8 bases, with 14 bases lying between them. CDR3 coding DNA: TGCAGTGCTAGCGGGGCTAACGCACAGCAGTACTTC. It translates to CSASGANAQQYF.

The J gene is TRBJ2-1, the V gene TRBV28; D is perhaps TRBD1 (6 bases). The CDR3 extends over 11 amino acids. The germline V gene has CDR1 MDHEN and CDR2 SYDVKM. Trimming removed 5 bases at V and 15 bases at J, with 14 bases between. CDR3 protein: CASSGNRDRFF. CDR3 coding DNA: TGTGCCAGCAGTGGGAACAGGGATAGGTTCTTC. The full variable domain, rest sourced from reference TRBV28 and TRBJ2-1, is DVKVTQSSRYLVKRTGEKVFLECVQDMDHENMFWYRQDPGLGLRLIYFSYDVKMKEKGDIPEGYSVSREKKERFSLILESASTNQTSMYLCASSGNRDRFFGPGTRLTVL.